This TCR beta chain was sequenced during a study of T cells after posttransplantation cyclophosphamide. Regarding the study as a whole: Skin or GI-infiltrating T cells shared few TRB sequences with blood. Donor CD8+ memory clones often dominated recipient blood repertoires at later times. TRB clonality was highly associated with recipient CMV seropositivity and reactivation.

Peripheral blood was collected from the related graft donor on the marrow donation day. Trimming at V came to 4 bases and at J to 4 bases, leaving 9 bases not matched to a gene. Germline CDR1 MNHNS, CDR2 SASEGT. CDR3 length equals 17 residues. As concerns this clone: The antigen remains undetermined.

TCRdb's table, derived via immunoSEQ multiplex PCR, lists solely in-frame clones and lacks some. This sample yields about 22,000 clones, of which roughly 67% are seen a single time; approximately 0.65% belongs to the top ten. Sequenced material: memory CD4+ T cells sorted from PBMCs. This clonotype was obtained from a woman in her fifties or sixties in good health, CMV-negative, and a related stem cell transplant donor. This sequence joins TRBV6-1 and TRBJ2-6; the match to TRBD2 covers 8 bases. CDR3 protein: CASSGSGIAGGANVLTF. The DNA for the CDR3 is TGTGCCAGCAGTGGATCGGGGATAGCGGGGGGGGCCAACGTCCTGACTTTC.